This TCR beta chain was recovered during a study of blood T cells in healthy people across ages. Study-wide results and caveats: As age increased, TCR beta diversity per million T cells fell in a roughly linear fashion. Diversity estimates from one million T cells were considered underestimates.

Each sample provided at least 6 micrograms of extracted total RNA. Looked up from germline, CDR1 is LNHNV and CDR2 is YYDKDF (reference sequence). The length of the CDR3 is 15 residues. V gave up 8 bases and J gave up 1 base, with 16 bases separating them. This clonotype has just a few counts. Its target is not known. A sample-barcoded 5' primer and a J-beta primer mix were used in a second PCR of roughly 6 to 11 cycles. Using its own MiXCR run on the 5' RACE reads, TCRdb lists one record per CDR3 protein. This sample has about 640,000 distinct CDR3 sequences, with about 54% found just once. Sequencing used blood. V and J are TRBV15 and TRBJ2-3; TRBD1 is a possible D gene (5 bases). The clonotype originates from a man aged 55 to 69 in good health. The CDR3 region is CATHEGHYRTDTQYF. Here the CDR3 DNA reads TGTGCCACCCACGAAGGACACTACCGCACAGATACGCAGTATTTT.